Following are 19 T cell receptor beta chains from one sample sequenced in a study of blood T cells in healthy people across ages (dated by TCRdb to 2013 to 2016). The library relied on 5' RACE. Data came from an Illumina HiSeq 2500. A second PCR of roughly 6 to 12 cycles was run with a J-beta primer mix and a sample-barcoded 5' primer. TCRdb redid the processing of the public reads, applying fastp at Q25 and MiXCR, and retained in-frame beta chains. Rows with one shared CDR3 protein collapse into an entry with the most common genes and DNA. Counted in this sample were some 1.4 million distinct CDR3 sequences; about 40% of them appeared once. The ten largest make up roughly 8.2% of the sample. Sequences were obtained from blood. Receptors were obtained from a woman aged 18-29 years in good health.

This clonotype showed up many times. The rearrangement uses TRBV12-3 or TRBV12-4 and TRBJ2-7; 7 nucleotides match TRBD1. CDR3 length equals 16 residues. With 4 bases clipped from V and 3 bases from J, the junction kept 12 bases outside the gene matches. CDR3: CASSSPGTDPVYEQYF. CDR3 sequence (DNA): TGTGCCAGCAGTTCCCCGGGGACAGACCCCGTCTACGAGCAGTACTTC.

The rearrangement uses TRBV12-5 and TRBJ2-1; TRBD1 matches at 9 bases. The CDR3 is 17 residues long. Germline CDR1 is LGHNT and CDR2 is FRNRAP. V lost 3 bases to trimming and J lost 9 bases; unmatched junction nucleotides: 15. This chain's CDR3 is CASGFCMQGTGSCEQFF. The CDR3 DNA reads as TGTGCTAGTGGTTTTTGCATGCAGGGGACAGGGTCTTGTGAGCAGTTCTTC.

The chain has TRBV29-1 and TRBJ1-2; the D gene is possibly TRBD1 (5 bases). V lost 4 bases and J 7 bases, leaving 19 bases between the germline ends. There are 14 residues in the CDR3. The V gene's germline CDR1 is SQVTM and CDR2 ANQGSEA. CDR3 bases: TGCAGCGTTGCCACCCCAGGGATTCAGCGTGGCTACACCTTC. Translated: CSVATPGIQRGYTF.

The chain uses TRBV2 and TRBJ2-3, with a possible D match to TRBD1 (5 bases). V dropped 2 bases and J dropped 0 bases, with 15 bases sitting between them. CDR1 is SNHLY, CDR2 FYNNEI, per germline. The CDR3 has 17 amino acids. The CDR3 sequence: CASSELGQGGSTDTQYF. The CDR3 DNA reads as TGTGCCAGCAGTGAACTCGGGCAGGGTGGGAGCACAGATACGCAGTATTTT.

V usage is TRBV28 and J usage is TRBJ2-3; 10 nucleotides line up with TRBD1. The CDR3 loop spans 15 amino acids. Germline V lookup: CDR1 MDHEN, CDR2 SYDVKM. The trim removed 7 bases at V and 5 bases at J, leaving 9 bases unmatched. The CDR3 DNA follows: TGTGCCAGCATTAGCTCGGGACAGGGGATAGATACGCAGTATTTT. Translated: CASISSGQGIDTQYF.

In its sample, this clonotype was seen a few times. The chain has TRBV28 and TRBJ1-2, with D possibly being TRBD1 (5 bases). The V end lost 7 bases, the J end lost 4 bases, and 13 bases lay between the germline ends. Germline values: CDR1 MDHEN, CDR2 SYDVKM. This CDR3 comprises 13 residues. The CDR3 region is CASINGGGYGYTF. The CDR3 DNA reads TGTGCCAGCATCAACGGGGGAGGCTATGGCTACACCTTC.

V usage is TRBV5-5 and J usage is TRBJ2-3; no clear D gene. The V gene's germline CDR1 is SGHKS and CDR2 YYEKEE (reference sequence). The CDR3 contains 16 residues. V was clipped by 0 bases and J by 4 bases, with 15 bases between them. As DNA, the CDR3 is TGTGCCAGCAGCTTGGCGATTGGGGTGGGATCAGATACGCAGTATTTT. Translating it yields CASSLAIGVGSDTQYF.

The chain combines TRBV6-6 with TRBJ2-1, with TRBD2 matching over 12 bases. The CDR3 contains 17 residues. J was trimmed by 3 bases and V by 2 bases; bases with no gene match: 5. Per germline, CDR1 MNHNY and CDR2 SVGAGI (reference sequence). The CDR3 coding sequence is TGTGCCAGCAGTTACAGGAGGACTAGCGGGGTCTACAATGAGCAGTTCTTC. Protein: CASSYRRTSGVYNEQFF.

This clonotype is a singleton in its sample. The CDR3 sequence: CASRGGDRPQHF. The CDR3 DNA reads as TGTGCCAGCAGAGGGGGGGACAGGCCCCAGCATTTT. The chain uses TRBV27 and TRBJ1-5; 7 nucleotides align to TRBD1. V was clipped by 6 bases and J by 9 bases; unmatched bases: 5. This CDR3 has 12 amino acids. CDR1 and CDR2 (germline): MNHEY, SMNVEV (reference sequence).

CDR3 loop: CASTTIEDRDNYNEQFF. The CDR3 bases are TGTGCCAGCACCACTATTGAGGACCGGGACAACTACAATGAGCAGTTCTTC. V and J are TRBV4-2 and TRBJ2-1; D is perhaps TRBD1 (6 bases). The CDR3 runs 17 residues. V lost 7 bases and J lost 3, with 22 bases in between. Looked up from germline, CDR1 is LGHNA and CDR2 is YNFKEQ.

V usage is TRBV20-1 and J usage is TRBJ2-7, with 11 bases matching TRBD1. Trimming at V came to 1 base and at J to 7 bases, leaving 9 bases not matched to a gene. The germline gives CDR1 DFQATT, CDR2 SNEGSKA (reference sequence). The CDR3 covers 15 residues. The CDR3 region is CSARAGQGDYNEQYF. DNA for the CDR3: TGCAGTGCTAGAGCGGGACAGGGGGACTACAATGAGCAGTACTTC.

This clonotype was recorded a few times. The chain has TRBV28 and TRBJ1-5; D remains unclear. Germline assignment: CDR1 MDHEN and CDR2 SYDVKM. The CDR3 has 13 residues. V shed 5 bases and J shed 5 bases, with 10 bases lying between them. DNA for the CDR3: TGTGCCAGCAGTGCCGCCTGGGATCAGCCCCAGCATTTT. Amino acid sequence: CASSAAWDQPQHF.

The CDR3 DNA follows: TGTGCCAGCAGCTACCAAGCCGGGGAGCTGTTTTTT. Residues: CASSYQAGELFF. The rearrangement joins TRBV7-2 to TRBJ2-2; D gene uncertain. CDR1 is SGHTA and CDR2 is FQGNSA in the germline V gene. V lost 4 bases and J 6 bases, leaving 6 bases between the germline ends. The length of the CDR3 is 12 residues.

The chain links TRBV9 to TRBJ1-1, with D possibly being TRBD1 (5 bases). CDR3 length: 14 residues. V was cut by 0 bases and J by 4 bases, with 10 bases left in between. Per germline, CDR1 SGDLS and CDR2 YYNGEE. The CDR3 DNA reads TGTGCCAGCAGCGTAGCGGGGGGGACCACTGAAGCTTTCTTT. It is translated as CASSVAGGTTEAFF.

This clonotype has more than one count but fewer than ten. The chain employs TRBV3-1 and TRBJ2-1; 13 positions agree with TRBD2. The germline V gene encodes CDR1 LGHDT and CDR2 YNNKEL (reference sequence). Trimming cost V 3 bases and J 8 bases; bases outside gene matches: 7. The CDR3 covers 16 residues. The CDR3 here is CASSHLLAGGLDEQFF. CDR3 bases: TGTGCCAGCAGCCACCTACTAGCGGGGGGGTTGGATGAGCAGTTCTTC.

In its sample, this clonotype was seen a few times. This chain links TRBV27 with TRBJ2-3; 7 bases agree with TRBD2. Germline CDR1 MNHEY, CDR2 SMNVEV (reference sequence). The CDR3 has 13 amino acids. V trimming: 5 bases; J trimming: 4 bases; junction bases outside the gene matches: 3. The CDR3 bases are TGTGCCAGCAGTGGGGGGGTCGCAGATACGCAGTATTTT. It codes for CASSGGVADTQYF.

This clonotype was counted ten times or more. This rearrangement joins TRBV12-3 or TRBV12-4 to TRBJ2-7; a possible D gene is TRBD1 (6 bases). The CDR3 covers 13 residues. V was clipped by 5 bases and J by 6 bases, with 14 bases between them. The CDR3 reads CASSVRGMSEQYF. In DNA form, the CDR3 reads TGTGCCAGCAGTGTGAGGGGGATGAGCGAGCAGTACTTC.

This clonotype was found a few times. CDR3 sequence (DNA): TGCAGTGCACTGGGCAATCAGCCCCAGCATTTT. Protein: CSALGNQPQHF. The chain has TRBV20-1 and TRBJ1-5, with D uncertain. The germline gives CDR1 DFQATT, CDR2 SNEGSKA (reference sequence). CDR3 length equals 11 residues. V lost 6 bases to trimming and J lost 2 bases, with 5 bases between them.

The chain employs TRBV11-2 and TRBJ2-7, with 8 bases fitting TRBD2. This CDR3 contains 16 residues. Germline CDR1 SGHAT, CDR2 FQNNGV. V was clipped by 0 bases and J by 3 bases; unmatched bases: 7. The CDR3 spells CASSLDIGGLGYEQYF. The CDR3 coding sequence is TGTGCCAGCAGCTTAGATATCGGGGGACTAGGCTACGAGCAGTACTTC.